Given below is one T cell receptor (beta chain) in context. The data originate from a study of Ad26.COV2.S vaccination and SARS-CoV-2 variants. The method was immunoSEQ multiplex PCR; TCRdb's version includes in-frame clones alone and lacks a portion of them. The sample gives more than 400,000 clones, over 80% of which show up once; around 1.8% is in the top ten. The V gene lost 0 bases and the J gene lost 7 bases, with 10 bases spanning the gap. Germline V gives CDR1 SGHRS, CDR2 YFSETQ. CDR3 length: 14 amino acids. The treatment was: some 19 received Ad26.COV2.S at low or high dose, single or two shots; 5 received placebo; per-sample allocation not given. Samples were taken on day 63 after the first vaccine or placebo injection. An Ad26 vector expressing Wuhan-strain SARS-CoV-2 spike served as the vaccine.

This chain uses TRBV5-1 with TRBJ1-4, with a possible D match to TRBD1 (5 bases). This TCR was recovered from a person aged 18-60 years who received the Ad26.COV2.S COVID-19 vaccine or a placebo. Here the sequenced sample was peripheral blood, taken in a trial of Ad26.COV2.S vaccine versus placebo. CDR3: CASSLAQGTEKLFF. The CDR3 DNA follows: TGCGCCAGCAGCTTGGCTCAGGGAACTGAAAAACTGTTTTTT.